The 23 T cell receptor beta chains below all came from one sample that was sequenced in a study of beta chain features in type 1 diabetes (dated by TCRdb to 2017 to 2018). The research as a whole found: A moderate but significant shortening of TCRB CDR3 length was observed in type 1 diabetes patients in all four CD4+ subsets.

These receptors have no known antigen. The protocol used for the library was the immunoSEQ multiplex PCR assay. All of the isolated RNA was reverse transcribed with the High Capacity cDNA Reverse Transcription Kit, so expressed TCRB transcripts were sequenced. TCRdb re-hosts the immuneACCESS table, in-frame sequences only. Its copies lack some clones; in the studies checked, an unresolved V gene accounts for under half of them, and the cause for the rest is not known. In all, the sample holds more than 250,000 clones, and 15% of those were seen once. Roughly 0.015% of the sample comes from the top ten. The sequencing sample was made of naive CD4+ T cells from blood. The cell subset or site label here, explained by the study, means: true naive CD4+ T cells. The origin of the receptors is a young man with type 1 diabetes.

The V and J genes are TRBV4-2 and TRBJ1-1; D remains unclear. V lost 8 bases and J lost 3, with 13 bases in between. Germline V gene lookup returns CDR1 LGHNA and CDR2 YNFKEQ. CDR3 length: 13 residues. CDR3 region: CASSPVADTEAFF. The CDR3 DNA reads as TGTGCCAGCTCACCAGTTGCTGACACTGAAGCTTTCTTT.

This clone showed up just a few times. CDR3 region: CASSESGSSYNEQFF. The CDR3 coding sequence is TGTGCCAGCAGCGAGAGCGGGTCATCCTACAATGAGCAGTTCTTC. The rearrangement uses TRBV6-4 and TRBJ2-1; weak D call: TRBD2 (6 bases). CDR3 length: 15 residues. Trimming pared 6 bases from V and 1 base from J, leaving 13 bases between. Germline V gives CDR1 MRHNA, CDR2 SNTAGT.

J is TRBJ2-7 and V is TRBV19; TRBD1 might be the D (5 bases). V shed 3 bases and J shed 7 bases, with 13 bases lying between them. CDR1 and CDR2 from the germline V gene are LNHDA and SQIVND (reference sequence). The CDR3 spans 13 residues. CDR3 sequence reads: CASSISQGREQYF. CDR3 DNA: TGTGCCAGTAGTATCTCCCAGGGAAGGGAGCAGTACTTC. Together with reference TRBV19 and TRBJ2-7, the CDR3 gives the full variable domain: DGGITQSPKYLFRKEGQNVTLSCEQNLNHDAMYWYRQDPGQGLRLIYYSQIVNDFQKGDIAEGYSVSREKKESFPLTVTSAQKNPTAFYLCASSISQGREQYFGPGTRLTVT.

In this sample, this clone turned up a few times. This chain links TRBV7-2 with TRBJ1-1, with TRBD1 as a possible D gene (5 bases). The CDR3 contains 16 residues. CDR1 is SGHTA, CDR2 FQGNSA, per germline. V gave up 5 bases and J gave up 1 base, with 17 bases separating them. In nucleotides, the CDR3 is TGTGCCAGCAGCGCCCAAGCCGGCAGGGCGAACACTGAAGCTTTCTTT. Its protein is CASSAQAGRANTEAFF.

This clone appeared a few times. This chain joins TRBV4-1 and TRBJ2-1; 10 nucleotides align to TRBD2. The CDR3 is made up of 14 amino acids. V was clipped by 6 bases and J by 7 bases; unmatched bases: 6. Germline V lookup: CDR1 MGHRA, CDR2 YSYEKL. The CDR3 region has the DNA TGCGCCAGCAGAGCAGCGGGAGGGAGGAATGAGCAGTTCTTC. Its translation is CASRAAGGRNEQFF.

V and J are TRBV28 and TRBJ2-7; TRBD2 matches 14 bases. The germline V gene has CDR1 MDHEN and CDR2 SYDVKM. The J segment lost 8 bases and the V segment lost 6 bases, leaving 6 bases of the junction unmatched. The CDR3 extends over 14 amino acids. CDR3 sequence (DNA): TGTGCCAGCAGCCGACTAGCGGGAGGGAGGCAGCAGTACTTC. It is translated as CASSRLAGGRQQYF.

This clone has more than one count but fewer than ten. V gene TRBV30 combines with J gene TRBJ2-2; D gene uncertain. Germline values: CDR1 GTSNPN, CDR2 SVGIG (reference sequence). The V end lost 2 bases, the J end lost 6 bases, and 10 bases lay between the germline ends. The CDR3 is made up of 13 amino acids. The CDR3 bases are TGTGCCTGGAGTCCCCTGGGCCCCGGGGAGCTGTTTTTT. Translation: CAWSPLGPGELFF.

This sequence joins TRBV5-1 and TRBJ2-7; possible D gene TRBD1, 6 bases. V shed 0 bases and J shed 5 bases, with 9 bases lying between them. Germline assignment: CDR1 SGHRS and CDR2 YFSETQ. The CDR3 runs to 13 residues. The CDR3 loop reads CASSLGTDNEQYF. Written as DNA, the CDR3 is TGCGCCAGCAGCTTGGGGACAGACAACGAGCAGTACTTC.

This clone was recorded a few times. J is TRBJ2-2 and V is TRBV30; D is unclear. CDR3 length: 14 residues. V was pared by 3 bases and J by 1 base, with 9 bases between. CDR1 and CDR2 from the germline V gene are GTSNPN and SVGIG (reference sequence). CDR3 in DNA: TGTGCCTGGAGGTACTCCATGAACACCGGGGAGCTGTTTTTT. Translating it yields CAWRYSMNTGELFF.

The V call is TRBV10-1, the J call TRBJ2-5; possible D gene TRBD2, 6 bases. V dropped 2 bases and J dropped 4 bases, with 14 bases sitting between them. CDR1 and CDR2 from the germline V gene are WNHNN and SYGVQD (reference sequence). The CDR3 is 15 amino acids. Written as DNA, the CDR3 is TGCGCCAGCAGTGAGGTTGGCGGGAATGGAGAGACCCAGTACTTC. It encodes CASSEVGGNGETQYF.

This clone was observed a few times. This CDR3 reads CASSLTTGNYGYTF. CDR3 DNA: TGTGCCAGCAGCTTGACGACAGGGAACTATGGCTACACCTTC. The chain is built from TRBV7-2 and TRBJ1-2; TRBD1 agrees at 7 bases. The CDR3 has 14 residues. Germline CDR1 reads SGHTA; CDR2 reads FQGNSA. V lost 3 bases to trimming and J lost 2 bases; unmatched junction nucleotides: 3.

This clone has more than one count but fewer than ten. This chain's CDR3 is CASSLGRGAYNEQFF. The DNA of the CDR3 is TGTGCCAGCAGCTTAGGGCGGGGGGCCTACAATGAGCAGTTCTTC. V usage is TRBV11-2 and J usage is TRBJ2-1; 8 positions agree with TRBD2. From germline, CDR1 is SGHAT and CDR2 FQNNGV. Trimming cost V 1 base and J 2 bases; bases outside gene matches: 1. The CDR3 spans 15 residues.

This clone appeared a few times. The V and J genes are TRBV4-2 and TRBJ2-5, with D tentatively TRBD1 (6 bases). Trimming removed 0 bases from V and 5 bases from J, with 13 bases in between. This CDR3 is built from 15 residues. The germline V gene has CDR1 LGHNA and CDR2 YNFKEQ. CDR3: CASSQDLQGRETQYF. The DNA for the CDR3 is TGTGCCAGCAGCCAAGATCTTCAGGGGCGGGAGACCCAGTACTTC.

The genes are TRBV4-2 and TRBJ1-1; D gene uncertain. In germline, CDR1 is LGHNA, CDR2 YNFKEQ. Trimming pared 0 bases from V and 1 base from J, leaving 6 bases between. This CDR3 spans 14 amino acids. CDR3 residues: CASSQDSRNTEAFF. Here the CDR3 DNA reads TGTGCCAGCAGCCAAGATAGCCGGAACACTGAAGCTTTCTTT.

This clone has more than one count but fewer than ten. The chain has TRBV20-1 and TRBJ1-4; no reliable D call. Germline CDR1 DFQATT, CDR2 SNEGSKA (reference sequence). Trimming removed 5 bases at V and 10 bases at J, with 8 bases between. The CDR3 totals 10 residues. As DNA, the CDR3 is TGCAGTGCTCCCAGAGGAAAACTGTTTTTT. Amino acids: CSAPRGKLFF.

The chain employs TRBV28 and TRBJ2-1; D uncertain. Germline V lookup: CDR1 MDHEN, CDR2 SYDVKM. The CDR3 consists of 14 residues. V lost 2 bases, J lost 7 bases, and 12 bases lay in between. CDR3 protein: CASSLIFPENEQFF. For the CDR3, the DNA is TGTGCCAGCAGTTTAATCTTTCCGGAGAATGAGCAGTTCTTC.

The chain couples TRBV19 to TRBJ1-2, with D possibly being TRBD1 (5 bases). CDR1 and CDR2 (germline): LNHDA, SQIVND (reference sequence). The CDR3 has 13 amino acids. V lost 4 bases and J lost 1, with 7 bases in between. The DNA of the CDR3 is TGTGCCAGTAGTAGAGACAGTAACTATGGCTACACCTTC. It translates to CASSRDSNYGYTF.

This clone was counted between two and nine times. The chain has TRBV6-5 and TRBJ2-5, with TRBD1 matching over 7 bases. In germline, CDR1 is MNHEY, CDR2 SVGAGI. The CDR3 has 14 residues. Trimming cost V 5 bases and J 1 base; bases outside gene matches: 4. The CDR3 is CASSQGQLQETQYF. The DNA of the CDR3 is TGTGCCAGCAGTCAGGGACAGCTCCAAGAGACCCAGTACTTC.

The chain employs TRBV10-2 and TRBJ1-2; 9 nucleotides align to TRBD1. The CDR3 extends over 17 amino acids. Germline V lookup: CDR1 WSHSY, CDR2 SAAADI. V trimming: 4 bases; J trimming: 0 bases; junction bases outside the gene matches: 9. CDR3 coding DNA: TGCGCCAGCAGTGGGGGACAGGGAAGGCTTCCTAACTATGGCTACACCTTC. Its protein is CASSGGQGRLPNYGYTF.

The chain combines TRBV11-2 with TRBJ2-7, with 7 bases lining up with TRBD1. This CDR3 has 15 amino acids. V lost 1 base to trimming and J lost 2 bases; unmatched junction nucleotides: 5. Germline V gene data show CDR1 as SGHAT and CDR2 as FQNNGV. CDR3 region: CASSLADRTTYEQYF. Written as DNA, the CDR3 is TGTGCCAGCAGCTTAGCGGACAGGACGACCTACGAGCAGTACTTC.

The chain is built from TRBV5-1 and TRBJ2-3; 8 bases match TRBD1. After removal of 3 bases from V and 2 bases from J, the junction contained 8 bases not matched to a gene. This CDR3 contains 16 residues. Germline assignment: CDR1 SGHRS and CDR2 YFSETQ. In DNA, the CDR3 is TGCGCCAGCAGCTGGGCGCCGACAGGGGACACAGATACGCAGTATTTT. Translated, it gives CASSWAPTGDTDTQYF.

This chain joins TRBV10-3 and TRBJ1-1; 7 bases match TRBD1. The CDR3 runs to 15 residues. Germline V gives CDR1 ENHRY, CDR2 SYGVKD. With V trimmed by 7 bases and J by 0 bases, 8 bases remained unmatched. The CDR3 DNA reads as TGTGCCATCAAGAATATGGGACAGTTGAACACTGAAGCTTTCTTT. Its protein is CAIKNMGQLNTEAFF.

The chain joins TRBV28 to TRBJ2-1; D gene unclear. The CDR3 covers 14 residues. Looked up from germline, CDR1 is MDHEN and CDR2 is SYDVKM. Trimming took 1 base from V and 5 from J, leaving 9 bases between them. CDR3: CASSLSTTNNEQFF. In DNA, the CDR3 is TGTGCCAGCAGTTTATCTACTACTAACAATGAGCAGTTCTTC.